Following are 14 T cell receptor beta chains from one sample sequenced in a study of blood T cell repertoires in COVID-19. Sequenced by immunoSEQ multiplex PCR; TCRdb stores in-frame clones only, minus some. The sample records approximately 490,000 clones, more than 85% being singletons. The source material was PBMCs or T cells enriched from blood (not recorded which). These receptors all come from a woman aged 55-75 years who had recovered from COVID-19.

The CDR3 here is CASSQRGAVSETQYF. The CDR3 DNA reads as TGTGCCAGCAGCCAGCGGGGGGCCGTCTCAGAGACCCAGTACTTC. The chain has TRBV3-1 (or the pseudogene TRBV3-2) and TRBJ2-5; 8 positions agree with TRBD2. Germline-derived CDR1 and CDR2 are LGHDT and YNNKEL (reference sequence). This CDR3 is built from 15 residues. The ends lost 3 bases at V and 4 bases at J; junction bases unmatched: 7.

The chain has TRBV27 and TRBJ1-1; D remains unclear. CDR1 MNHEY and CDR2 SMNVEV come from the germline V gene (reference sequence). The CDR3 sequence is 11 residues long. The ends were cut back, 10 bases at V and 5 bases at J, with 11 bases in the middle. The CDR3 protein is CATGSHTEAFF. The CDR3 DNA is TGTGCCACGGGGTCCCATACTGAAGCTTTCTTT.

The rearrangement joins TRBV28 to TRBJ2-2; 10 bases map to TRBD1. The CDR3 is made up of 15 amino acids. V was pared by 8 bases and J by 4 bases, with 7 bases of the junction left unmatched. From germline, CDR1 is MDHEN and CDR2 SYDVKM. In DNA, the CDR3 is TGTGCCAGCCGAGCTCGGACAGGGGGCACCGGGGAGCTGTTTTTT. Translating it yields CASRARTGGTGELFF.

The rearrangement joins TRBV7-8 to TRBJ1-1; D is ambiguous. Trimming cost V 1 base and J 0 bases, with 9 bases left between them. CDR3 length equals 15 residues. Germline lookup yields CDR1 SGHVS and CDR2 FQNEAQ. CDR3 in amino acids: CASSLGSGLNTEAFF. The CDR3 region has the DNA TGTGCCAGCAGCTTAGGATCGGGATTGAACACTGAAGCTTTCTTT.

V is TRBV7-2 and J is TRBJ1-1; D might be TRBD1 (5 bases). V was pared by 4 bases and J by 5 bases, with 14 bases between. Germline V gives CDR1 SGHTA, CDR2 FQGNSA. The CDR3 spans 14 residues. The CDR3 here is CASSSPGEITEAFF. Written as DNA, the CDR3 is TGTGCCAGCAGCTCCCCGGGGGAGATAACTGAAGCTTTCTTT. Looking up the rest from reference TRBV7-2 and TRBJ1-1 gives the full variable domain: GAGVSQSPSNKVTEKGKDVELRCDPISGHTALYWYRQSLGQGLEFLIYFQGNSAPDKSGLPSDRFSAERTGGSVSTLTIQRTQQEDSAVYLCASSSPGEITEAFFGQGTRLTVV.

The chain has TRBV3-1 (or the pseudogene TRBV3-2) and TRBJ2-1; 12 bases are a match to TRBD2. Germline CDR1 is LGHDT and CDR2 is YNNKEL (reference sequence). V gave up 9 bases and J gave up 1 base; unmatched junction bases: 4. This CDR3 comprises 15 residues. In DNA, the CDR3 is TGTGCCAGTGGACTAGCGGGGCATTCCTACAATGAGCAGTTCTTC. It codes for CASGLAGHSYNEQFF.

The gene calls are TRBV5-1 and TRBJ2-1; 9 nucleotides match TRBD1. With V trimmed by 2 bases and J by 10 bases, 7 bases remained unmatched. CDR1 is SGHRS, CDR2 YFSETQ, per germline. The CDR3 has 14 amino acids. CDR3 coding DNA: TGCGCCAGCAGCTTAGGGACAGGGTTGCAGGAGCAGTTCTTC. Its translation is CASSLGTGLQEQFF.

The V gene is TRBV21-1, the J gene TRBJ2-7; TRBD1, the D gene given by the table, was not confirmed from the DNA. TRBV21-1 is a pseudogene locus. The CDR3 totals 13 residues. The CDR3 bases are TGTGCCAGCCTTAGACAGGGGCCCTACGAGCAGTACGTC. It codes for CASLRQGPYEQYV.

J is TRBJ1-1 and V is TRBV7-9, with a tentative D call TRBD1 (5 bases). Germline CDR1 and CDR2: SEHNR and FQNEAQ (reference sequence). Trimming took 2 bases from V and 6 from J, leaving 16 bases between them. CDR3 length equals 15 residues. As DNA, the CDR3 is TGTGCCAGCAGCTTATTTGGAGGGGATGAAGCTGAAGCTTTCTTT. This encodes CASSLFGGDEAEAFF.

The chain employs TRBV6-5 and TRBJ1-1; 7 nucleotides agree with TRBD1. The CDR3 runs 14 residues. In germline, CDR1 is MNHEY, CDR2 SVGAGI. Trimming removed 0 bases from V and 5 bases from J; junction bases left unmatched: 3. The CDR3 DNA sequence: TGTGCCAGCAGTTACTCATCAGGGGGGACTGAAGCTTTCTTT. Protein: CASSYSSGGTEAFF.

V and J are TRBV12-5 and TRBJ1-2; D gene ambiguous. The CDR3 extends over 13 amino acids. Trimming took off 5 bases at V and 4 bases at J, with 11 bases between the two ends. The germline gives CDR1 LGHNT, CDR2 FRNRAP. The CDR3 DNA follows: TGTGCTAGTGGTAACGCGTTGATCTATGGCTACACCTTC. Protein sequence: CASGNALIYGYTF.

Concerning this clone: Within the sample, other DNA sequences also encode this same CDR3. The V call is TRBV14, the J call TRBJ1-2; a possible D gene is TRBD1 (5 bases). V lost 3 bases to trimming and J lost 4 bases, with 9 bases between them. Germline V gives CDR1 SGHDN, CDR2 FVKESK. This CDR3 spans 13 amino acids. The CDR3 is CASSQGQGYGYTF. The DNA for the CDR3 is TGTGCCAGCAGCCAGGGCCAGGGCTATGGCTACACCTTC.

The chain uses TRBV6-5 and TRBJ1-2; a weak D match, TRBD1 (5 bases). Germline lookup yields CDR1 MNHEY and CDR2 SVGAGI. The CDR3 contains 12 residues. The V and J ends lost 6 bases and 5 bases respectively, with 10 bases between them. The CDR3 protein is CASRPSGYGYTF. CDR3 DNA: TGTGCCAGCAGGCCGTCAGGGTATGGCTACACCTTC.

The gene calls are TRBV6-2 or TRBV6-3 and TRBJ1-1; 7 nucleotides line up with TRBD1. Germline-derived CDR1 and CDR2 are MNHEY and SVGEGT. The CDR3 consists of 15 residues. Unmatched junction bases numbered 7, after V lost 6 bases and J lost 0 bases. Written as DNA, the CDR3 is TGTGCCAGCAGCCACGCGGGACAGCTGAACACTGAAGCTTTCTTT. It yields the protein CASSHAGQLNTEAFF.